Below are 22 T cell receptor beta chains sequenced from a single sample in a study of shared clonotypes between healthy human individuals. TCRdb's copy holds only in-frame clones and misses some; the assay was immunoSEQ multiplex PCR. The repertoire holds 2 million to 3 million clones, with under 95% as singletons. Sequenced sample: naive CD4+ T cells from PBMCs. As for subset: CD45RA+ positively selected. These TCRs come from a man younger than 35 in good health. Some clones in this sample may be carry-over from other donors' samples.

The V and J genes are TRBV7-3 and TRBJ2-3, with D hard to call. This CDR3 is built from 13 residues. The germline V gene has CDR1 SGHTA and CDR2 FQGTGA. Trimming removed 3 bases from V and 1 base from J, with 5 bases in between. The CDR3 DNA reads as TGTGCCAGCAGCTTTTTCCGCACAGATACGCAGTATTTT. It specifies CASSFFRTDTQYF.

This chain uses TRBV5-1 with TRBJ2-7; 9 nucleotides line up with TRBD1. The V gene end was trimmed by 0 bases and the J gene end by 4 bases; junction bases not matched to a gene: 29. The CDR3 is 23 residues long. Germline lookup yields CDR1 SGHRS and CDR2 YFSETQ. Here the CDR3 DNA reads TGCGCCAGCAGCTTGGATCCCACAGCTTGGGTTCCCGATATACAGGGGGCCGAGTACGAGCAGTACTTC. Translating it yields CASSLDPTAWVPDIQGAEYEQYF.

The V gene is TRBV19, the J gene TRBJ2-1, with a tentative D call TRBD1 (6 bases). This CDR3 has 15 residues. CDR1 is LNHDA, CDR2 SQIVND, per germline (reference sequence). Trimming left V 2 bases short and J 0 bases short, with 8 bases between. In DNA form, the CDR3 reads TGTGCCAGTAGTATACAGGGGATCTCCTACAATGAGCAGTTCTTC. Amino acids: CASSIQGISYNEQFF.

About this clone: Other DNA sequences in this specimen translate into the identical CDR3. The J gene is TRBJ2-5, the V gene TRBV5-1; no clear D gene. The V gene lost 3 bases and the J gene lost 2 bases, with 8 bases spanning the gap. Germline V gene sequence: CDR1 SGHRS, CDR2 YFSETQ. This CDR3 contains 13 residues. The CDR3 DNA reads TGCGCCAGCAGCTCTGGGCAGCAAGAGACCCAGTACTTC. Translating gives CASSSGQQETQYF.

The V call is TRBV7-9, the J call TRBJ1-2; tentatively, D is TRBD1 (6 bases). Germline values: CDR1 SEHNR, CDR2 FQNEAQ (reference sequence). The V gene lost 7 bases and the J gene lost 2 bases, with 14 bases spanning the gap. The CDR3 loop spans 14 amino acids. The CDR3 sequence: CASKPGGGNYGYTF. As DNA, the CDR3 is TGTGCCAGCAAACCTGGGGGGGGCAACTATGGCTACACCTTC.

The CDR3 loop is CASSFLGLAGDSIQNEQFF. The CDR3 DNA reads TGTGCCAGCAGTTTTTTAGGGCTAGCGGGCGACTCGATACAGAATGAGCAGTTCTTC. This rearrangement joins TRBV28 to TRBJ2-1; the match to TRBD2 covers 8 bases. Germline CDR1 reads MDHEN; CDR2 reads SYDVKM. The trim removed 3 bases at V and 7 bases at J, leaving 20 bases unmatched. The length of the CDR3 is 19 residues.

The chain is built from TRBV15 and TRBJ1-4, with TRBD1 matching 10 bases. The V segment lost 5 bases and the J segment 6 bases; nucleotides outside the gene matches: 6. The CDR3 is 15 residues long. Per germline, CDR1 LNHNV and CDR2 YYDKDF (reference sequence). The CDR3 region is CATSETGGGHEKLFF. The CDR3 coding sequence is TGTGCCACCAGCGAGACAGGGGGCGGTCATGAAAAACTGTTTTTT.

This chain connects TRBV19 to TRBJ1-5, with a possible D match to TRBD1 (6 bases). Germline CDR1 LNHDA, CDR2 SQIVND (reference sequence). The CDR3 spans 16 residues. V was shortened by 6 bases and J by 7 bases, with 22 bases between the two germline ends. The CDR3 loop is CASSLIRSPGDQPQHF. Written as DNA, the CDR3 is TGTGCCAGTAGCCTTATCCGTTCCCCAGGGGACCAGCCCCAGCATTTT.

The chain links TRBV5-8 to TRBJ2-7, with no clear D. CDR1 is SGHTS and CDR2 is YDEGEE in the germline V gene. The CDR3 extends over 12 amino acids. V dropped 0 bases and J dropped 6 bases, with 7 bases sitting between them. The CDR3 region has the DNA TGTGCCAGCAGCTTGGGGGCTGGCGAGCAGTACTTC. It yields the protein CASSLGAGEQYF.

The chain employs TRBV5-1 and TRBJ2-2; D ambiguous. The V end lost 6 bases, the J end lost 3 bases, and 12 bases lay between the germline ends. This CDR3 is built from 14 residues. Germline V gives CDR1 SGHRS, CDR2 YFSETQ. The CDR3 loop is CASTLTPYTGELFF. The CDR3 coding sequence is TGCGCCAGCACCCTTACTCCCTACACCGGGGAGCTGTTTTTT.

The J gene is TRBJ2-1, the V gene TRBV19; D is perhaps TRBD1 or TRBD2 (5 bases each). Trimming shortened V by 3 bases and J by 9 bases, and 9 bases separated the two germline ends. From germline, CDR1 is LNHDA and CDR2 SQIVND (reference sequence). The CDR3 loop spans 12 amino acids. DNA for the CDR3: TGTGCCAGTAGTATTATTGGGGGTGAGCAGTTCTTC. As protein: CASSIIGGEQFF.

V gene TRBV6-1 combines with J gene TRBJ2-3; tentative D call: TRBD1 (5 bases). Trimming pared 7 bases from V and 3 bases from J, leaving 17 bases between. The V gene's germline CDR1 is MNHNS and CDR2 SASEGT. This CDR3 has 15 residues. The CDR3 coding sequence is TGTGCCAGCAAAAAAGACCAAGGGGAAACAGATACGCAGTATTTT. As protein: CASKKDQGETDTQYF.

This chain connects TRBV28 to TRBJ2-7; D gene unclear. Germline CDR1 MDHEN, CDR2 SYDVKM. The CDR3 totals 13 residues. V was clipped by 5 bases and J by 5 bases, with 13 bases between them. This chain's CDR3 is CASSPVPTHEQYF. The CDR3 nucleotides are TGTGCCAGCAGTCCCGTGCCTACCCACGAGCAGTACTTC.

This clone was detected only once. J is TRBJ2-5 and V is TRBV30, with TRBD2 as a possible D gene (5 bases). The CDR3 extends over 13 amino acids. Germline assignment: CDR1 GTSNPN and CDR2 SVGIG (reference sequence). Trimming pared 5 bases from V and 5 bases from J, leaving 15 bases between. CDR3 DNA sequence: TGTGCCTGGCTAGCCGGTCCTTGGGAGACCCAGTACTTC. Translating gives CAWLAGPWETQYF.

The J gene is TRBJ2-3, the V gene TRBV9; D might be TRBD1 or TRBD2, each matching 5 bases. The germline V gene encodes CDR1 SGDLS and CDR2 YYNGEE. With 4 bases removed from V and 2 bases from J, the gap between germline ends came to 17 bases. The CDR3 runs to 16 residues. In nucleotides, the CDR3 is TGTGCCAGCAGCCCCCTGGCAGGGAGCCCCACAGATACGCAGTATTTT. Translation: CASSPLAGSPTDTQYF.

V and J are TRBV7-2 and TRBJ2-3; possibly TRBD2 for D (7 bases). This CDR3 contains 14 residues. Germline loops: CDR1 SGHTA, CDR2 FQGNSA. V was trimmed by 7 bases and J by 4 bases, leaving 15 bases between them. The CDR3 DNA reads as TGTGCCAGCACCCACAGGGAGGGATCAGATACGCAGTATTTT. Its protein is CASTHREGSDTQYF.

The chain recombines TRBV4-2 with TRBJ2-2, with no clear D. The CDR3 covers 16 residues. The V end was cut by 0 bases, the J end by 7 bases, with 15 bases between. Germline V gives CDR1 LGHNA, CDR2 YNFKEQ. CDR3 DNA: TGTGCCAGCAGCCAAGACCCGGACGTCTTGCTCGGGGAGCTGTTTTTT. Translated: CASSQDPDVLLGELFF.

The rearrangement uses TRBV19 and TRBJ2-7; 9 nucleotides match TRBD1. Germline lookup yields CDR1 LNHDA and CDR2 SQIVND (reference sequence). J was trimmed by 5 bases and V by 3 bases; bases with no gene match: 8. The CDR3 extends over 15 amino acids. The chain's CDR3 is CASSMPGQGVDEQYF. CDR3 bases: TGTGCCAGTAGTATGCCGGGACAGGGAGTTGACGAGCAGTACTTC.

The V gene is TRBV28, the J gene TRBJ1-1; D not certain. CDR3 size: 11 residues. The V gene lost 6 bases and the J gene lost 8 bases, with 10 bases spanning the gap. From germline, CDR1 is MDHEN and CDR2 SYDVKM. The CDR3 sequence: CASRSGREAFF. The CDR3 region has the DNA TGTGCCAGCAGGTCAGGAAGGGAAGCTTTCTTT.

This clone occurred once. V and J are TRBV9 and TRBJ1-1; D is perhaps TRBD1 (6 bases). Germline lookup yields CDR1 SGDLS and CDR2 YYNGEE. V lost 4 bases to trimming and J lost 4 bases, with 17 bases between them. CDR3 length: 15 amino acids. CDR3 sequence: CASSPYQGRATEAFF. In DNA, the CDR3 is TGTGCCAGCAGCCCATATCAGGGGAGGGCCACTGAAGCTTTCTTT.

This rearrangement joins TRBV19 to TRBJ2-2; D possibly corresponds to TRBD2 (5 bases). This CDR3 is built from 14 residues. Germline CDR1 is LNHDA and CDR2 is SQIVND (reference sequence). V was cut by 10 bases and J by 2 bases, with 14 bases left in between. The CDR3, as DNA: TGTGCCACCATTCCGGGAAGAAACACCGGGGAGCTGTTTTTT. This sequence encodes CATIPGRNTGELFF.

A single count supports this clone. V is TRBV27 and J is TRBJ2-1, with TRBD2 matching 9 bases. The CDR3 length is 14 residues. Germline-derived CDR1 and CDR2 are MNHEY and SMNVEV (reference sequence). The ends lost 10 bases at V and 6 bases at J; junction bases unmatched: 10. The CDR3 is CAIRVQREANEQFF. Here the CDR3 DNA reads TGTGCCATCCGGGTCCAGCGGGAGGCCAATGAGCAGTTCTTC.